This T cell receptor (beta chain) was recorded in a study of blood T cells in healthy people across ages. As for the study in general: When template switching was applied, about one barcoded beta molecule was captured per two T cells.

CDR1 is SGHRS and CDR2 is YFSETQ in the germline V gene. J gave up 11 bases and V 2 bases, and 16 bases lay outside the gene matches. The CDR3 totals 16 residues. Study-wide results and caveats: Strong correlation was found linking TCR beta diversity to naive T cell percentage. The unsorted PBMCs prevented any conclusive comparison of naive versus antigen-experienced cells.

Concerning this clonotype: The antigen is unknown. A single base separates this from a much larger clone, so it may be a read error.

Primers used in a second PCR of roughly 6 to 12 cycles were a sample-barcoded 5' primer and a J-beta primer mix. In TCRdb, the 5' RACE reads were re-called with MiXCR into one record per CDR3 protein. The data hold fewer than 1 million distinct CDR3 sequences, with roughly 44% observed a single time. Every donor provided 7.5 to 10 milliliters of peripheral blood. The chain couples TRBV5-1 to TRBJ2-5; the match to TRBD1 covers 9 bases. Sequenced input: blood. The receptor was isolated from a man in his 60s in good health. The CDR3 nucleotides read TGCGCCAGCAGCTTCAAAAGACAGGGGGACTACAATGAGCAGTACTTC. Amino acids: CASSFKRQGDYNEQYF. Combining the CDR3 with reference TRBV5-1 and TRBJ2-5 gives the whole variable domain KAGVTQTPRYLIKTRGQQVTLSCSPISGHRSVSWYQQTPGQGLQFLFEYFSETQRNKGNFPGRFSGRQFSNSRSEMNVSTLELGDSALYLCASSFKRQGDYNEQYFGPGTRLLVL.